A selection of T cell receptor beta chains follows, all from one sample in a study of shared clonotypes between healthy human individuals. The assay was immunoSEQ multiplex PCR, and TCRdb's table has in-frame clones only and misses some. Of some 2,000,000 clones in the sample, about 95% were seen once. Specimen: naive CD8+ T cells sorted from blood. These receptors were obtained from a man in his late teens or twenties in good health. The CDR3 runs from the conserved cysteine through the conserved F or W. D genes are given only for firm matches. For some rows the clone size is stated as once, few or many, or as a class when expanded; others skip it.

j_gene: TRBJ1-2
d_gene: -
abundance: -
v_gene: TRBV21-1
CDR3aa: CASSKFPAFYGYTF
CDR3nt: TGTGCCAGCAGCAAATTTCCAGCCTTCTATGGCTACACCTTC

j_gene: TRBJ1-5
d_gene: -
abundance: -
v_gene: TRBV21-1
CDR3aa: CASPCTRGVGNQPQHF
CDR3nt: TGTGCCAGCCCATGTACCAGGGGAGTGGGCAATCAGCCCCAGCATTTT

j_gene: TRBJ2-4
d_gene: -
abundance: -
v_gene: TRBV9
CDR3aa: CASSVEGHLPYSENIQYF
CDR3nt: TGTGCCAGCAGCGTAGAAGGACACCTACCGTACTCCGAAAACATTCAGTACTTC

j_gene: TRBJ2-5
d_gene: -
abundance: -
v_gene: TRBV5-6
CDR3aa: CASSRDPETQYF
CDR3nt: TGTGCCAGCAGCCGGGACCCAGAGACCCAGTACTTC

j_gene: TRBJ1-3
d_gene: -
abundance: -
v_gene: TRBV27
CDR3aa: CASSPEARDVRNTIYF
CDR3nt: TGTGCCAGCAGTCCCGAAGCCCGGGACGTAAGAAACACCATATATTTT

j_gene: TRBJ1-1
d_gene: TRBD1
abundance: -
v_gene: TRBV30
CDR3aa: CAWNDGTGGTNTEAFF
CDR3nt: TGTGCCTGGAATGACGGGACAGGCGGCACGAACACTGAAGCTTTCTTT

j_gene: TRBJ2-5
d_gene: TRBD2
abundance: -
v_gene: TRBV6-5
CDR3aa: CASSFLAGVGETQYF
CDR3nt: TGTGCCAGCAGTTTCTTAGCGGGAGTTGGAGAGACCCAGTACTTC

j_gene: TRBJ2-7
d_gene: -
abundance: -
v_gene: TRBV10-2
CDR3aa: CASRNTSLGHEQYF
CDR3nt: TGCGCCAGCAGAAACACTAGTCTAGGGCACGAGCAGTACTTC

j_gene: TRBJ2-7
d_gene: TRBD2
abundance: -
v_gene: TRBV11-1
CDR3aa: CASSLAKLAGEEQYF
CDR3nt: TGTGCCAGCAGCTTAGCGAAGCTAGCGGGGGAAGAGCAGTACTTC

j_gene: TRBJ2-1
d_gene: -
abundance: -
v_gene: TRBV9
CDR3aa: CASSLLRSGNEQFF
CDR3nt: TGTGCCAGCAGCCTTTTACGGAGCGGGAATGAGCAGTTCTTC

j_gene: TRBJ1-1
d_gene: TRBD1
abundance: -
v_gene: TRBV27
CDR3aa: CASSVTGVIGDTEAFF
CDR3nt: TGTGCCAGCAGTGTCACAGGGGTTATAGGGGACACTGAAGCTTTCTTT

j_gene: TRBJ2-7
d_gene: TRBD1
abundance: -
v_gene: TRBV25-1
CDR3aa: CASGTGLGVEQYF
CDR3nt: TGTGCCAGCGGGACAGGCTTGGGGGTGGAGCAGTACTTC

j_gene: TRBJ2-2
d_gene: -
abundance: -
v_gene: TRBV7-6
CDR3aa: CASSLGPGWSGELFF
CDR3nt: TGTGCCAGCAGCTTAGGGCCAGGGTGGTCCGGGGAGCTGTTTTTT

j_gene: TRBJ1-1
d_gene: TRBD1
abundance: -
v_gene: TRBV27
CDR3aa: CASRGTENTEAFF
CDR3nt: TGTGCCAGCAGGGGGACAGAGAACACTGAAGCTTTCTTT

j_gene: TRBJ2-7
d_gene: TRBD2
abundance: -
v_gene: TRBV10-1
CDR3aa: CASSEIAGGSYEQYF
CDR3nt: TGCGCCAGCAGTGAGATAGCGGGAGGTTCCTACGAGCAGTACTTC

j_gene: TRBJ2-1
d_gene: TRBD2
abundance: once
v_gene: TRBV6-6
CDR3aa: CASSYSLAGERNEQFF
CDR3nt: TGTGCCAGCAGTTACTCGCTAGCGGGAGAAAGGAATGAGCAGTTCTTC